These 14 T cell receptor beta chains came from one sample sequenced in a study of cytomegalovirus exposure and HLA in healthy donors. The PCR was carried out with 60 Vbeta primers and 13 Jbeta primers. Assay used: immunoSEQ multiplex PCR; TCRdb lists only in-frame clones, some missing. The table lists some 190,000 clones, about 80% of them singletons. The sample taken for sequencing was PBMCs. These receptors all come from a middle-aged woman in good health and CMV-seronegative.

The table lists this clone with a count of one. V and J are TRBV5-5 and TRBJ1-3; D is ambiguous. The V gene's germline CDR1 is SGHKS and CDR2 YYEKEE (reference sequence). The CDR3 covers 15 residues. V lost 0 bases, J lost 1 base, and 8 bases lay in between. As DNA, the CDR3 is TGTGCCAGCAGCTTGGCCCCGGGGTCTGGAAACACCATATATTTT. Its translation is CASSLAPGSGNTIYF.

The chain combines TRBV11-2 with TRBJ2-1, with 8 bases identical to TRBD2. After removal of 2 bases from V and 4 bases from J, the junction contained 4 bases not matched to a gene. Germline V gene sequence: CDR1 SGHAT, CDR2 FQNNGV. The CDR3 runs 15 residues. CDR3 residues: CASSLNSGTYNEQFF. In DNA form, the CDR3 reads TGTGCCAGCAGCTTAAATAGCGGGACTTACAATGAGCAGTTCTTC.

The chain joins TRBV7-2 to TRBJ2-1, with D perhaps matching TRBD2 (6 bases). The CDR3 runs to 15 residues. Per the germline V gene, CDR1 is SGHTA and CDR2 is FQGNSA. V lost 3 bases to trimming and J lost 8 bases, with 17 bases between them. CDR3 nucleotide sequence: TGTGCCAGCAGCTTTCGCGGGGAAATCCCCGATGAGCAGTTCTTC. Protein sequence: CASSFRGEIPDEQFF.

This chain links TRBV4-3 with TRBJ1-2; possible D gene TRBD1, 5 bases. Germline V CDR1 and CDR2: LGHNA, YSLEER. V was clipped by 4 bases and J by 4 bases, with 22 bases between them. This CDR3 has 17 residues. CDR3 bases: TGCGCCAGCAGCCTGGGGATGATCGGGGGGACGGGCTATGGCTACACCTTC. The encoded protein is CASSLGMIGGTGYGYTF.

The chain has TRBV27 and TRBJ1-4, with TRBD1 matching over 7 bases. From germline, CDR1 is MNHEY and CDR2 SMNVEV (reference sequence). J gave up 8 bases and V 2 bases, and 8 bases lay outside the gene matches. This CDR3 contains 15 residues. The CDR3 protein is CASSLLTGVEEKLFF. CDR3 coding DNA: TGTGCCAGCAGTTTACTTACAGGGGTTGAGGAAAAACTGTTTTTT. Complete variable domain (other parts from reference TRBV27 and TRBJ1-4): EAQVTQNPRYLITVTGKKLTVTCSQNMNHEYMSWYRQDPGLGLRQIYYSMNVEVTDKGDVPEGYKVSRKEKRNFPLILESPSPNQTSLYFCASSLLTGVEEKLFFGSGTQLSVL.

This clone was counted only a few times. The chain links TRBV30 to TRBJ2-1; the match to TRBD1 covers 9 bases. The CDR3 has 14 amino acids. From germline, CDR1 is GTSNPN and CDR2 SVGIG (reference sequence). With 7 bases clipped from V and 3 bases from J, the junction kept 7 bases outside the gene matches. CDR3 nucleotide sequence: TGTGCCTACATACAGGGGGCCGTCTACAATGAGCAGTTCTTC. Its protein product is CAYIQGAVYNEQFF.

This rearrangement joins TRBV5-1 to TRBJ2-3; a weak D match, TRBD2 (5 bases). Trimming pared 1 base from V and 1 base from J, leaving 10 bases between. The CDR3 totals 15 residues. Germline V gene lookup returns CDR1 SGHRS and CDR2 YFSETQ. CDR3 region: CASSLTGKGTDTQYF. Written as DNA, the CDR3 is TGCGCCAGCAGCTTGACCGGGAAAGGCACAGATACGCAGTATTTT.

The V and J genes are TRBV7-9 and TRBJ1-2, with 7 bases aligning to TRBD1. V shed 4 bases and J 8 bases; nucleotides not matched to a gene: 1. The germline V gene has CDR1 SEHNR and CDR2 FQNEAQ (reference sequence). There are 11 residues in the CDR3. CDR3 coding DNA: TGTGCCAGCAGCTACAGGGGAGGCTACACCTTC. It codes for CASSYRGGYTF.

The gene calls are TRBV5-1 and TRBJ1-1, with D unresolved. Trimming shortened V by 4 bases and J by 2 bases, and 15 bases separated the two germline ends. The V gene's germline CDR1 is SGHRS and CDR2 YFSETQ. CDR3 size: 15 residues. CDR3 bases: TGCGCCAGCAGCGCTACCCATTCCTCCAACACTGAAGCTTTCTTT. Its translation is CASSATHSSNTEAFF.

The chain carries TRBV6-1 and TRBJ2-7, with 11 bases that match TRBD2. J gave up 10 bases and V 4 bases, and 6 bases lay outside the gene matches. Looked up from germline, CDR1 is MNHNS and CDR2 is SASEGT. The CDR3 loop spans 13 amino acids. The CDR3 bases are TGTGCCAGCAGTGTGGGGACTAGCGGAGCTCAGTACTTC. It yields the protein CASSVGTSGAQYF.

V gene TRBV29-1 combines with J gene TRBJ1-4; tentative D call: TRBD1 (5 bases). CDR1 and CDR2 (germline): SQVTM, ANQGSEA. CDR3 size: 16 residues. Deletions cut 6 bases from V and 0 bases from J, with 17 bases between. The CDR3 sequence: CSVTSLTDPTNEKLFF. The CDR3 DNA follows: TGCAGCGTAACTTCCTTGACAGACCCAACTAATGAAAAACTGTTTTTT.

The chain has TRBV6-6 and TRBJ2-7, with D maybe TRBD2 (6 bases). V was pared by 5 bases and J by 0 bases, with 11 bases between. The CDR3 spans 14 residues. Germline CDR1 is MNHNY and CDR2 is SVGAGI (reference sequence). The CDR3 coding sequence is TGTGCCAGCAGTGGGGGGACGGGCTCCTACGAGCAGTACTTC. This translates into CASSGGTGSYEQYF.

V and J are TRBV5-6 and TRBJ2-7, with TRBD1 matching over 8 bases. The CDR3 length is 19 residues. The germline V gene has CDR1 SGHDT and CDR2 YYEEEE. Trimming at V came to 0 bases and at J to 6 bases, leaving 20 bases not matched to a gene. The CDR3, as DNA: TGTGCCAGCAGCTTGGCGGTCAGGACAGGGCCCCTTTCCTCGGTCGAGCAGTACGTC. It codes for CASSLAVRTGPLSSVEQYV.

The V call is TRBV4-1, the J call TRBJ2-3, with D unresolved. This CDR3 has 14 residues. V lost 6 bases to trimming and J lost 0 bases, with 10 bases between them. CDR1 is MGHRA, CDR2 YSYEKL, per germline. This chain's CDR3 is CASSGVGSTDTQYF. DNA for the CDR3: TGCGCCAGCAGTGGAGTCGGGAGCACAGATACGCAGTATTTT.